The clone carrying this T cell receptor (beta chain) has a handful of counts. Its antigen is not known. Losses at the gene ends were 4 bases for V and 3 bases for J; bases not matched to a gene: 9. The CDR3 covers 18 residues. Germline lookup yields CDR1 ENHRY and CDR2 SYGVKD. The sample comes from a study of CD8+ T cells in alopecia areata. Sequencing used cDNA as its template, made by extracting RNA and reverse transcribing it. The assay was immunoSEQ multiplex PCR, and TCRdb's table has in-frame clones only and misses some. This sample carries about 180,000 clones, about 48% of them seen once, and the ten largest clones take roughly a tenth. Regarding the study as a whole: On tofacitinib, scalp and blood still held many of the expanded lesional clones.

This sample's treatment: oral pan-JAK inhibitor, 5-10 mg twice daily. The authors sorted CD4+ and CD8+ T cells from PBMCs. This receptor was taken from a human donor with alopecia areata. The chain combines TRBV10-3 with TRBJ2-2; 12 bases are a match to TRBD1. The sequencing here drew on CD8+ T cells sorted from blood, taken at week 24, from a patient treated with tofacitinib. The CDR3 loop reads CAISAPGTGGVDTGELFF. CDR3 DNA: TGTGCCATCAGTGCCCCCGGGACAGGGGGCGTCGACACCGGGGAGCTGTTTTTT.